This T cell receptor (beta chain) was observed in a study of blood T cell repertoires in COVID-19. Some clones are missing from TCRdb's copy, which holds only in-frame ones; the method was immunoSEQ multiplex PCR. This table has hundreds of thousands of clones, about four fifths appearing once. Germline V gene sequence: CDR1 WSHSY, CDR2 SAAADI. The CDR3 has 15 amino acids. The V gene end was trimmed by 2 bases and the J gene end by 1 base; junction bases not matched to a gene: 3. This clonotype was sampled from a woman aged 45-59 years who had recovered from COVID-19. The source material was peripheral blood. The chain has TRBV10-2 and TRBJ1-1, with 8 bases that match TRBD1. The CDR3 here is CASSEADRGNTEAFF. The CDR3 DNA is TGCGCCAGCAGTGAGGCTGACAGGGGGAACACTGAAGCTTTCTTT.